This T cell receptor (beta chain) was recovered during a study of regulatory T cells in long-lasting Graves disease. Study at large: Persistent Graves' disease denoted over 5 years of antithyroid drugs plus positive TSH receptor antibodies.

The time point was: persistent/refractory GD, antithyroid drugs over 5 years with positive TRAb. The TCR library was made from RNA extracted from PBMCs. Germline V gene sequence: CDR1 MNHNS, CDR2 SASEGT. There are 13 residues in the CDR3. Trimming took 8 bases from V and 3 from J, leaving 11 bases between them. This clonotype was seen ten or more times. Its specificity is unknown. Combining iRepertoire HTBI primers with Arm-PCR of CDR3 regions, the authors built TCR beta libraries. MiXCR, applied by TCRdb to the multiplex PCR reads, yields one record per CDR3 protein. The data contain over 350,000 distinct CDR3 sequences, about a fifth of them singletons. Findings and limits, study-wide: Those with persistent disease had in common more public clonotypes (about 3,000) than new patients (about 900).

The sample consisted of peripheral blood mononuclear cells (PBMCs), taken when the disease was refractory, from a patient treated with antithyroid drugs. V is TRBV6-1 and J is TRBJ1-5, with no clear D. This receptor was obtained from a female donor with Graves disease. CDR3 nucleotides: TGTGCCAGCGAAGACGGAGTCAATCAGCCCCAGCATTTT. It specifies CASEDGVNQPQHF.